The clone carrying this T cell receptor (beta chain) has just one count. This specimen belongs to a study of blood T cell repertoires in COVID-19. The overall study: Acute and convalescent COVID-19 samples came from the United States, Italy and Spain.

Per the study methods: Cell counts per sample came from amplifying reference gene primers. Only in-frame clones appear in the TCRdb table, and some are missing; sequencing was by immunoSEQ multiplex PCR. V, J and clone size were drawn from that table, and D and trimming were deduced from the DNA. The sample has some 150,000 clones, around four fifths seen once. The sequence was obtained from a human donor in a cohort sampled during active COVID-19. Source material: peripheral blood.

The CDR3 coding sequence is TGCAGTGCTAGTGCAGGTAGTCAAGAGACCCAGTACTTC. It translates to CSASAGSQETQYF. The rearrangement uses TRBV20-1 and TRBJ2-5, with D uncertain. From germline, CDR1 is DFQATT and CDR2 SNEGSKA (reference sequence). The CDR3 sequence is 13 residues long. Deletions cut 3 bases from V and 2 bases from J, with 10 bases between.